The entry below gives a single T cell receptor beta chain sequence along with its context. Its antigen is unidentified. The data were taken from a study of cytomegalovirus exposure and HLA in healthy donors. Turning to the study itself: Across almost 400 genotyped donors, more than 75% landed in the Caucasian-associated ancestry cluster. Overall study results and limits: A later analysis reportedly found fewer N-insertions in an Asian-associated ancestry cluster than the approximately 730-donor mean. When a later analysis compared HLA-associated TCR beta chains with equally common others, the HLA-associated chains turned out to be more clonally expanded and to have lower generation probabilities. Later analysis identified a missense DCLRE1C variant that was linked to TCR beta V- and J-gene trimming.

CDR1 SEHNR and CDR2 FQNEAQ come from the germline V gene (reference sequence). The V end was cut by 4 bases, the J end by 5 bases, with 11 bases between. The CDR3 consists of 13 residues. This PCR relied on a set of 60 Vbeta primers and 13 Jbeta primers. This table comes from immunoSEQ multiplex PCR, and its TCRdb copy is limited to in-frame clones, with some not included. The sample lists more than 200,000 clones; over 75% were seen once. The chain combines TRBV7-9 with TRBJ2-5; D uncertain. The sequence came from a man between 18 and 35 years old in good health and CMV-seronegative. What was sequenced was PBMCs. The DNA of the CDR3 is TGTGCCAGCAGCTGGGCAAGCAGGGAGACCCAGTACTTC. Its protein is CASSWASRETQYF.